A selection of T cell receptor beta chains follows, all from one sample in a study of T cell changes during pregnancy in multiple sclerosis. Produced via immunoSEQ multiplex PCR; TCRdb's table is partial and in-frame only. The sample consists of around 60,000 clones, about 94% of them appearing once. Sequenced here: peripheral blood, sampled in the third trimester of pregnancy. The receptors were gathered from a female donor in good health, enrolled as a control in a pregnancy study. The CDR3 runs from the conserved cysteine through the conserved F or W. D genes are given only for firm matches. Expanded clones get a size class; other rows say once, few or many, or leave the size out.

CDR3nt: TGCGCCAGCAGCCAAGACCCGCGGACAGTGACCGGGGAGCTGTTTTTT
CDR3aa: CASSQDPRTVTGELFF
d_gene: -
len: 16
j_gene: TRBJ2-2
v_gene: TRBV4-3
abundance: -

CDR3nt: TGTGCCAGCAGCCCACGACAGGGGGCCGGCGGGGAGCTGTTTTTT
CDR3aa: CASSPRQGAGGELFF
d_gene: TRBD1
len: 15
j_gene: TRBJ2-2
v_gene: TRBV7-9
abundance: -

CDR3nt: TGTGCCAGCACCGCGGGCTCACCGTGGGACACCATATATTTT
CDR3aa: CASTAGSPWDTIYF
d_gene: -
len: 14
j_gene: TRBJ1-3
v_gene: TRBV7-2
abundance: -

CDR3nt: TGTGCTAGTGCCCCGGGGAGGGACTACGAGCAGTACTTC
CDR3aa: CASAPGRDYEQYF
d_gene: TRBD2
len: 13
j_gene: TRBJ2-7
v_gene: TRBV12-5
abundance: -

CDR3nt: TGCAGCGCCAGACAGGGGAGCACTGAAGCTTTCTTT
CDR3aa: CSARQGSTEAFF
d_gene: TRBD1
len: 12
j_gene: TRBJ1-1
v_gene: TRBV29-1
abundance: -

CDR3nt: TGTGCCAGCAGTGAAGCTAGACAGGGGGCGGCTGGAAACACCATATATTTT
CDR3aa: CASSEARQGAAGNTIYF
d_gene: TRBD1
len: 17
j_gene: TRBJ1-3
v_gene: TRBV6-1
abundance: -

CDR3nt: TGTGCCAGCAGCTTGACCGGGTCCCCCACCAATTCACCCCTCCACTTT
CDR3aa: CASSLTGSPTNSPLHF
d_gene: -
len: 16
j_gene: TRBJ1-6
v_gene: TRBV7-2
abundance: -

CDR3nt: TGCGCCAGCAGCCCCTTACCGGACAGTTTCGGCTACACCTTC
CDR3aa: CASSPLPDSFGYTF
d_gene: -
len: 14
j_gene: TRBJ1-2
v_gene: TRBV5-1
abundance: -

CDR3nt: TGCAGCGTTGAATCTGTCGACAGGCCGAACACTGAAGCTTTCTTT
CDR3aa: CSVESVDRPNTEAFF
d_gene: -
len: 15
j_gene: TRBJ1-1
v_gene: TRBV29-1
abundance: -

CDR3nt: TGTGCCAGCAGCACCTCAAGGGGACTAGCGGGAGACAATGAGCAGTTCTTC
CDR3aa: CASSTSRGLAGDNEQFF
d_gene: TRBD2
len: 17
j_gene: TRBJ2-1
v_gene: TRBV9
abundance: -

CDR3nt: TGCGCCAGCAGCTTGACGGGAGGGTTACAAGAGACCCAGTACTTC
CDR3aa: CASSLTGGLQETQYF
d_gene: TRBD2
len: 15
j_gene: TRBJ2-5
v_gene: TRBV5-1
abundance: -

CDR3nt: TGTGCCAGCAGGAGGGGTGGGGGGTCCCTTTCCTACGAGCAGTACTTC
CDR3aa: CASRRGGGSLSYEQYF
d_gene: -
len: 16
j_gene: TRBJ2-7
v_gene: TRBV28
abundance: -

CDR3nt: TGCAGCGTTGAAGTGTCCAGGACAGATACGCAGTATTTT
CDR3aa: CSVEVSRTDTQYF
d_gene: -
len: 13
j_gene: TRBJ2-3
v_gene: TRBV29-1
abundance: -

CDR3nt: TGCGCCAGCAGCCAAGGGGGAGCTTCAGATACGCAGTATTTT
CDR3aa: CASSQGGASDTQYF
d_gene: -
len: 14
j_gene: TRBJ2-3
v_gene: TRBV4-3
abundance: -

CDR3nt: TGTGCCAGCAGCTATGAACAGGGGAATACGCAGTATTTT
CDR3aa: CASSYEQGNTQYF
d_gene: TRBD1
len: 13
j_gene: TRBJ2-3
v_gene: TRBV7-9
abundance: -

CDR3nt: TGTGCCAGCTCCCCGCGGACAGGGGACGCTGAAGCTTTCTTT
CDR3aa: CASSPRTGDAEAFF
d_gene: TRBD1
len: 14
j_gene: TRBJ1-1
v_gene: TRBV18
abundance: -

CDR3nt: TGTGCCAGCAGCCCCGACAGGGACACTGAAGCTTTCTTT
CDR3aa: CASSPDRDTEAFF
d_gene: TRBD1
len: 13
j_gene: TRBJ1-1
v_gene: TRBV4-2
abundance: few

CDR3nt: TGTGCCAGCAGCCAAACGGGACTAGCGGGAGAGACCCAGTACTTC
CDR3aa: CASSQTGLAGETQYF
d_gene: TRBD2
len: 15
j_gene: TRBJ2-5
v_gene: TRBV7-7
abundance: -

CDR3nt: TGTGCAAGTCGTTCTCCGGGACAGGGGGCCAAAAACATTCAGTACTTC
CDR3aa: CASRSPGQGAKNIQYF
d_gene: -
len: 16
j_gene: TRBJ2-4
v_gene: TRBV12-2
abundance: -

CDR3nt: TGTGCCAGCTCATTCGTCCGGGACACCTCCTACGAGCAGTACTTC
CDR3aa: CASSFVRDTSYEQYF
d_gene: -
len: 15
j_gene: TRBJ2-7
v_gene: TRBV18
abundance: -

CDR3nt: TGTGCCAGCAGCTTAACCCCGGGGGGCGACTACGAGCAGTACTTC
CDR3aa: CASSLTPGGDYEQYF
d_gene: -
len: 15
j_gene: TRBJ2-7
v_gene: TRBV7-3
abundance: -

CDR3nt: TGTGCCAGCAGCTTCGGGACAGTGATCAATCAGCCCCAGCATTTT
CDR3aa: CASSFGTVINQPQHF
d_gene: TRBD1
len: 15
j_gene: TRBJ1-5
v_gene: TRBV7-2
abundance: -

CDR3nt: TGTGCCATCAGGGGGGGGAAAGTAGGGCCAAGCTACGAGCAGTACTTC
CDR3aa: CAIRGGKVGPSYEQYF
d_gene: TRBD2
len: 16
j_gene: TRBJ2-7
v_gene: TRBV10-3
abundance: -

CDR3nt: TGTGCCAGCAGTTTATACAGGCAAAGGAACACCGGGGAGCTGTTTTTT
CDR3aa: CASSLYRQRNTGELFF
d_gene: -
len: 16
j_gene: TRBJ2-2
v_gene: TRBV28
abundance: -

CDR3nt: TGTGCCAGCAGCTTGGAACCAGGGATTCGGCAGCCCCAGCATTTT
CDR3aa: CASSLEPGIRQPQHF
d_gene: -
len: 15
j_gene: TRBJ1-5
v_gene: TRBV7-2
abundance: -

CDR3nt: TGTGCCAGCAGCCCGGGACTAGCGGGAGTCGACAATGAGCAGTTCTTC
CDR3aa: CASSPGLAGVDNEQFF
d_gene: TRBD2
len: 16
j_gene: TRBJ2-1
v_gene: TRBV7-7
abundance: once

CDR3nt: TGTGCCAGCAGTGAATTGGGAGGGGGTCCCTACACCTTC
CDR3aa: CASSELGGGPYTF
d_gene: -
len: 13
j_gene: TRBJ1-2
v_gene: TRBV25-1
abundance: -

CDR3nt: TGTGCCAGCAGCAAAGCGGACTACTCGATTTATTACAATGAGCAGTTCTTC
CDR3aa: CASSKADYSIYYNEQFF
d_gene: -
len: 17
j_gene: TRBJ2-1
v_gene: TRBV21-1
abundance: -

CDR3nt: TGTGCCAGCAGCTTGAACAGAAGAGAGACCCAGTACTTC
CDR3aa: CASSLNRRETQYF
d_gene: -
len: 13
j_gene: TRBJ2-5
v_gene: TRBV5-6
abundance: -

CDR3nt: TGTGCCAGCAGTCTCCCGGGACAGTCAATAGGTAGCAATCAGCCCCAGCATTTT
CDR3aa: CASSLPGQSIGSNQPQHF
d_gene: TRBD1
len: 18
j_gene: TRBJ1-5
v_gene: TRBV28
abundance: -

CDR3nt: TGTGCCAGCAGCTTGGGGGACAGGAGCTACGAGCAGTACTTC
CDR3aa: CASSLGDRSYEQYF
d_gene: TRBD1
len: 14
j_gene: TRBJ2-7
v_gene: TRBV11-3
abundance: -

CDR3nt: TGTGCCTGGACCCACCCGAGGGGGACGACTGAAGCTTTCTTT
CDR3aa: CAWTHPRGTTEAFF
d_gene: -
len: 14
j_gene: TRBJ1-1
v_gene: TRBV30
abundance: -

CDR3nt: TGTGCCAGCAGGAGGACAGGGCCCACTGAAGCTTTCTTT
CDR3aa: CASRRTGPTEAFF
d_gene: TRBD1
len: 13
j_gene: TRBJ1-1
v_gene: TRBV6-6
abundance: once

CDR3nt: TGTGCCAGCAGCAGCGGACGGACCAACACCGGGGAGCTGTTTTTT
CDR3aa: CASSSGRTNTGELFF
d_gene: -
len: 15
j_gene: TRBJ2-2
v_gene: TRBV7-9
abundance: -

CDR3nt: TGTGCCGGCAGCTCCATTTCCCCGGGACAGAACTATGGCTACACCTTC
CDR3aa: CAGSSISPGQNYGYTF
d_gene: TRBD1
len: 16
j_gene: TRBJ1-2
v_gene: TRBV7-2
abundance: -

CDR3nt: TGTGCCAGCAGCTTAGGGACAGCCGGGAACATTCAGTACTTC
CDR3aa: CASSLGTAGNIQYF
d_gene: -
len: 14
j_gene: TRBJ2-4
v_gene: TRBV7-8
abundance: -

CDR3nt: TGTGCCAGCAGCTTAGCGCAGTCCATCCACGAGCAGTACTTC
CDR3aa: CASSLAQSIHEQYF
d_gene: -
len: 14
j_gene: TRBJ2-7
v_gene: TRBV7-9
abundance: -

CDR3nt: TGTGCCAGCAGCCCCCGGGGTGAGCCCCAGCATTTT
CDR3aa: CASSPRGEPQHF
d_gene: -
len: 12
j_gene: TRBJ1-5
v_gene: TRBV6-6
abundance: -

CDR3nt: TGTGCCAGCAGCCCTGGACAGGGAGCTAATTCACCCCTCCACTTT
CDR3aa: CASSPGQGANSPLHF
d_gene: TRBD1
len: 15
j_gene: TRBJ1-6
v_gene: TRBV6-5
abundance: -

CDR3nt: TGCGCCAGCAGCCAAGAAGGGGTCGGACGGAGGAACACTGAAGCTTTCTTT
CDR3aa: CASSQEGVGRRNTEAFF
d_gene: -
len: 17
j_gene: TRBJ1-1
v_gene: TRBV4-1
abundance: once

CDR3nt: TGTGCCAGCAGCTTAGAAAGCGGGAGGGCGGCAGATACGCAGTATTTT
CDR3aa: CASSLESGRAADTQYF
d_gene: TRBD2
len: 16
j_gene: TRBJ2-3
v_gene: TRBV7-6
abundance: -

CDR3nt: TGTGCCAGCAGTTACTCAATGGCGGATTATGGCTACACCTTC
CDR3aa: CASSYSMADYGYTF
d_gene: -
len: 14
j_gene: TRBJ1-2
v_gene: TRBV6-5
abundance: -

CDR3nt: TGTGCCAGCAGCGTAGTAGGCTCGGGACTAGCCCCTTTAGAGCAGTTCTTC
CDR3aa: CASSVVGSGLAPLEQFF
d_gene: TRBD2
len: 17
j_gene: TRBJ2-1
v_gene: TRBV9
abundance: -

CDR3nt: TGTGCCAGCAGAGCCCGGTGGGGCAGGGGGACCTACACCTTC
CDR3aa: CASRARWGRGTYTF
d_gene: TRBD1
len: 14
j_gene: TRBJ1-2
v_gene: TRBV28
abundance: -

CDR3nt: TGTGCCAGCAGCTTAATACCAGCGGGGAACACCGGGGAGCTGTTTTTT
CDR3aa: CASSLIPAGNTGELFF
d_gene: -
len: 16
j_gene: TRBJ2-2
v_gene: TRBV7-3
abundance: -

CDR3nt: TGTGCCAGCAGTCTTCGCCTAAGCTCCTACAATGAGCAGTTCTTC
CDR3aa: CASSLRLSSYNEQFF
d_gene: -
len: 15
j_gene: TRBJ2-1
v_gene: TRBV6-6
abundance: -

CDR3nt: TGTGCCAGCTCAAGTACCGGGCAGCCCCAGCATTTT
CDR3aa: CASSSTGQPQHF
d_gene: -
len: 12
j_gene: TRBJ1-5
v_gene: TRBV18
abundance: -

CDR3nt: TGCGCCAGCAGCCAAGATACGGGACACCAAAACATTCAGTACTTC
CDR3aa: CASSQDTGHQNIQYF
d_gene: -
len: 15
j_gene: TRBJ2-4
v_gene: TRBV4-3
abundance: -

CDR3nt: TGTGCCAGTAGCACCGGGACTAGCGGTGGCATTCAGTACTTC
CDR3aa: CASSTGTSGGIQYF
d_gene: TRBD2
len: 14
j_gene: TRBJ2-4
v_gene: TRBV19
abundance: -

CDR3nt: TGTGCCAGCAGCGTTGTTGGACAGGGGGCGGGGGGCTACACCTTC
CDR3aa: CASSVVGQGAGGYTF
d_gene: TRBD1
len: 15
j_gene: TRBJ1-2
v_gene: TRBV11-3
abundance: -

CDR3nt: TGTGCCACGTCCCCCGGGGCCTATAATTCACCCCTCCACTTT
CDR3aa: CATSPGAYNSPLHF
d_gene: -
len: 14
j_gene: TRBJ1-6
v_gene: TRBV7-9
abundance: few

CDR3nt: TGTGCCAGCAGTGGTAGGGAGCGGGGGAGTCGGTCCTACGAGCAGTACTTC
CDR3aa: CASSGRERGSRSYEQYF
d_gene: TRBD2
len: 17
j_gene: TRBJ2-7
v_gene: TRBV6-1
abundance: -

CDR3nt: TGTGCCAGCAGGGGGGCGGAAAAACTGTTTTTT
CDR3aa: CASRGAEKLFF
d_gene: -
len: 11
j_gene: TRBJ1-4
v_gene: TRBV6-6
abundance: -

CDR3nt: TGTGCCAGCAGTCCCCGACTAGCGGGTCCCTACGAGCAGTACTTC
CDR3aa: CASSPRLAGPYEQYF
d_gene: TRBD2
len: 15
j_gene: TRBJ2-7
v_gene: TRBV27
abundance: -